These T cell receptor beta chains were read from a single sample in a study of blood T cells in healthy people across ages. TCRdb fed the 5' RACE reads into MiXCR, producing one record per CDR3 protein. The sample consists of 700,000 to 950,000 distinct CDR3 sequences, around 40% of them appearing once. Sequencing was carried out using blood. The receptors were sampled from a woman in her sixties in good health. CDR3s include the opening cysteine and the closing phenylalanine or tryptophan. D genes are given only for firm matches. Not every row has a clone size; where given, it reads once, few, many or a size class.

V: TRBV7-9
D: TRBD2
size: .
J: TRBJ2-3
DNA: TGTGCCAGCAGCTTCGGACTAGTGGGTACTAGCACAGATACGCAGTATTTT
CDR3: CASSFGLVGTSTDTQYF

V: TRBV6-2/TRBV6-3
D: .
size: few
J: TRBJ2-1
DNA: TGTGCCAGCAGTTACTCGATCAGCTCCTACAATGAGCAGTTCTTC
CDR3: CASSYSISSYNEQFF

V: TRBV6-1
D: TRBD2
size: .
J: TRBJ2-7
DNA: TGTGCCAGCACTATGAGCGGGGGCTACGAGCAGTACTTC
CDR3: CASTMSGGYEQYF

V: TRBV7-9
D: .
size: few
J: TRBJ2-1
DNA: TGTGCCAGCACGGCCCAGGGTCCTTCCTACAATGAGCAGTTCTTC
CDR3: CASTAQGPSYNEQFF

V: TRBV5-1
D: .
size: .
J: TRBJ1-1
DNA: TGCGCCAGCAGCCTCCTAAGCTCGAACACTGAAGCTTTCTTT
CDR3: CASSLLSSNTEAFF

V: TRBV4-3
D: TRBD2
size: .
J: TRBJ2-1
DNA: TGCGCCAGCAGCCAGGACGAAGGACTAGTGAAGCACAATGAGCAGTTCTTC
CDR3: CASSQDEGLVKHNEQFF

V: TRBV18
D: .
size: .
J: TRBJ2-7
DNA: TGTGCCAGCTCACCGTCCAGGGATCCCCTCTACGAGCAGTACTTC
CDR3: CASSPSRDPLYEQYF

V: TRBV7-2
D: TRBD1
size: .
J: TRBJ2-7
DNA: TGTGCCAGCAGCTCAGACGGGACAGGGTCCTACGAGCAGTACTTC
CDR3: CASSSDGTGSYEQYF

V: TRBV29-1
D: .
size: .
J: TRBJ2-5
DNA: TGCAGCGTTGGGGCCGGGGAGCGAACCTACAATGAGCAGTACTTC
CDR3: CSVGAGERTYNEQYF

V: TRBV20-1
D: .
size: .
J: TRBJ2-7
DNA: TGCAGTGCTGCCAGGGGTAGAAGTAATGAGCAGTACTTC
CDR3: CSAARGRSNEQYF

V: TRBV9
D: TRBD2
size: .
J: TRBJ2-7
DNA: TGTGCCAGCAGCGTTCTAGCGGGAGGGCCGGGCTCCTACAATGAGCAGTACTTC
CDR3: CASSVLAGGPGSYNEQYF

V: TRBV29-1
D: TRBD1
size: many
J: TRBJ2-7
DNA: TGCAGCGCGTCGGGACAGGGATACGAGCAGTACTTC
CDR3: CSASGQGYEQYF

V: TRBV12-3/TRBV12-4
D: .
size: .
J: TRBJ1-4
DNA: TGTGCCAGCAGTTTAGCGCTAGGGGGGAGTGAAAAACTGTTTTTT
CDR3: CASSLALGGSEKLFF

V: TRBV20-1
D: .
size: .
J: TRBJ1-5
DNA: TGCGGTGCTAGAGAAAGGGTGGGGATTCAGCCCCAGCATTTT
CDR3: CGARERVGIQPQHF

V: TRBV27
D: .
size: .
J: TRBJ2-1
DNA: TGTGCCAGCAGTCCCCGCACCCTCCGCAATGAGCAGTTCTTC
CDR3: CASSPRTLRNEQFF

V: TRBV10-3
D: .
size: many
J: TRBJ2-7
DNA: TGTGCCACCGCACCCCAGGGAAGCTCCTACGAGCAGTACTTC
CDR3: CATAPQGSSYEQYF

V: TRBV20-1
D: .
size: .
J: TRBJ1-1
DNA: TGCAGTGCTAATATAGATTCCAACACTGAAGCTTTCTTT
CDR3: CSANIDSNTEAFF

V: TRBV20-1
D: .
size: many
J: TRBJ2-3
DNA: TGCAGTGCTAGGGACGACACAGATACGCAGTATTTT
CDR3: CSARDDTDTQYF

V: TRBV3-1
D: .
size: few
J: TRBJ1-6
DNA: TGTGCCAGCAGCCAAGCGGGACTTAATTCACCCCTCCACTTT
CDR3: CASSQAGLNSPLHF

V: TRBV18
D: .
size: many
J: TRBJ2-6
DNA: TGTGCCAGCTCACCATCCTCGGCTGGGGCCAACGTCCTGACTTTC
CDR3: CASSPSSAGANVLTF

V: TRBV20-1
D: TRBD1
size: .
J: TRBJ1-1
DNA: TGCAGTGCTGCCCGACAGGGATCGGCCACTGAAGCTTTCTTT
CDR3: CSAARQGSATEAFF

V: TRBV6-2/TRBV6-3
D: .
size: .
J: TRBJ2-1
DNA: TGTGCCAGCAGTTACTATGTAACAGTAAATGAGCAGTTCTTC
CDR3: CASSYYVTVNEQFF

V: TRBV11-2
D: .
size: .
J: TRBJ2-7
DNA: TGTGCCAGCAGCTCAATAAACAGGGCTCTTAAGCCTTACGAGCAGTACTTC
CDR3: CASSSINRALKPYEQYF

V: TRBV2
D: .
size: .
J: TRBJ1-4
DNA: TGTGCCAGCAGGGACGCCTCAACTAATGAAAAACTGTTTTTT
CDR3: CASRDASTNEKLFF

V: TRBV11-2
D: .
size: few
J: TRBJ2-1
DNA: TGTGCCAGCAGCTTAGCGGGGAGAGACAATGAGCAGTTCTTC
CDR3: CASSLAGRDNEQFF

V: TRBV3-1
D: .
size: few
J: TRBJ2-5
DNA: TGTGCCAGCAGCGAACTAGCTAAGGAGACCCAGTACTTC
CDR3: CASSELAKETQYF

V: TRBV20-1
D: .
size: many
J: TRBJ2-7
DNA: TGCAGTGCTAGAGAGGGGGGGCAGGTATCCTACGAGCAGTACTTC
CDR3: CSAREGGQVSYEQYF

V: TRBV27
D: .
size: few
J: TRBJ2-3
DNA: TGTGCCAGCAGTACACGAGACAGTGCCGAGCCCACAGATACGCAGTATTTT
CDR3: CASSTRDSAEPTDTQYF

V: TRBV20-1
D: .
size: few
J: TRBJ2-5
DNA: TGCAGTGCTAGACAGGGTCACGAGACCCAGTACTTC
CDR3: CSARQGHETQYF

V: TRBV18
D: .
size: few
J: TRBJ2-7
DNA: TGTGCCAGCTCGCCCCAAGAGATAGTCTCCTACGAGCAGTACTTC
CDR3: CASSPQEIVSYEQYF

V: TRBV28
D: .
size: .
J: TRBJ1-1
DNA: TGTGCCAGCAGCTCCGAGTGGGAAGCTTTCTTT
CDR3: CASSSEWEAFF

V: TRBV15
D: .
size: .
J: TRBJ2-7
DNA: TGTGCCACCAGCAGAGATCTGGCGGGCCATCCCTACGAGCAGTACTTC
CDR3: CATSRDLAGHPYEQYF

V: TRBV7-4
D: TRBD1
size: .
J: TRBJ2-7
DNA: TGTGCCAGCAGTCATACAGGGGAGATAGGTGAGCAGTACTTC
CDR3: CASSHTGEIGEQYF

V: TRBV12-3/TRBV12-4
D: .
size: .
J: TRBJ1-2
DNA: TGTGCCAGCAGTCACCGGTGGGGCTACACCTTC
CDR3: CASSHRWGYTF

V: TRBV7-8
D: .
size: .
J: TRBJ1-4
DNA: TGTGCCAGCAGCTTAGTAGACAGAGTAAATGAAAAACTGTTTTTT
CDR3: CASSLVDRVNEKLFF

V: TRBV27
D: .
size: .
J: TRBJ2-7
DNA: TGTGCCAGCAGGAAGTCCGAGGGGGTAGCCTACGAGCAGTACTTC
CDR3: CASRKSEGVAYEQYF

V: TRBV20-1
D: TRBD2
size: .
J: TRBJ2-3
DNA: TGCAGTGCTGAGGGACTAGCGGGAGTCACAGATACGCGGTATTTT
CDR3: CSAEGLAGVTDTRYF

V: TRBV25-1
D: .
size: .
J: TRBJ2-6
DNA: TGTGCCAGCAGTGACAGCTTATCTGGGGCCAACGTCCTGACTTTC
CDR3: CASSDSLSGANVLTF

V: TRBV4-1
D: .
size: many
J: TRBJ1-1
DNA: TGCGCCAGCAGCCAAGATCGACAGCTTGAAGCTTTCTTT
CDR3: CASSQDRQLEAFF

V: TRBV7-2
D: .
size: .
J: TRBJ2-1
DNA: TGTGCCAGCAGCTTAGACTGGGGGCTCTCCTACAATGAGCAGTTCTTC
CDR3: CASSLDWGLSYNEQFF

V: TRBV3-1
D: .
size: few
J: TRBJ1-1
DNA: TGTGCCAGCAGCCAAGAAGACAGGAACACTGAAGCTTTCTTT
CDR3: CASSQEDRNTEAFF

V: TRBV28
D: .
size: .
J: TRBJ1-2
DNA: TGTGCCAGCAGTGTAAAGTCCAGAGCCGTCGGCACCTTC
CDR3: CASSVKSRAVGTF

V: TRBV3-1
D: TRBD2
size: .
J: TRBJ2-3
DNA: TGTGCCAGCAGCCAAGATCGGGCTAGCGGAACGCAGTATTTT
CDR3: CASSQDRASGTQYF

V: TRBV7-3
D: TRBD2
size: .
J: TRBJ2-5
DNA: TGTGCCAGCAGTCAAGCGGGGGTAACCCAAGAGACCCAGTACTTC
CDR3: CASSQAGVTQETQYF

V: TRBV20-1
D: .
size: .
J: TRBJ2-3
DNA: TGCAGTGCTCGGAGCGGCGCGAGCACAGATACGCAGTATTTT
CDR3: CSARSGASTDTQYF

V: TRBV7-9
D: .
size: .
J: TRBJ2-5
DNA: TGTTCCAGCAGCTTAATTCTGGAGACCCAGTACTTC
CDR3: CSSSLILETQYF

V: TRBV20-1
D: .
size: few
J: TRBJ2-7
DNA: TGCAGTGCTAGAGATCGTGGGGGTTGGTACGAGCAGTACTTC
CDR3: CSARDRGGWYEQYF